These 20 T cell receptor delta chains originate from one sample sequenced in a study of γδ T cells in repeated Plasmodium falciparum infection. TCRdb made new clone calls on the multiplex PCR reads using CATT. Found here are roughly 90,000 delta-chain clones, over 0.75% of them singletons; the top ten hold nearly 10%. Gammadelta T cells were flow-sorted from PBMC into Vgamma9/Vdelta2+ and Vdelta2-negative populations for bulk analysis. The sequencing sample was made of gamma-delta T cells from blood. Source of these receptors: a pool of human donors (malaria-infected and uninfected, not separated).

This clone was recorded a few times. The TCRdb protein, from a much larger clone, departs from this DNA's translation at residue 19, likely by read error; the protein shown derives from the DNA. The J segment was not called; the V segment is TRDV1; whether TRDD3, the table's D call, matches the DNA was not checked. Germline V gene lookup returns CDR1 TSWWSYY and CDR2 QGS. The CDR3 runs to 20 residues. The CDR3 DNA sequence: TGTGCTCTTGGGGAGCCGCCCTTAGGGCTGGGGGGCCTCTACACCGATAAACTCACCTTT. It specifies CALGEPPLGLGGLYTDKLTF.

The chain has TRDV2 and TRDJ1; 8 positions match TRDD3. J gave up 2 bases and V 3 bases, and 19 bases lay outside the gene matches. Germline V gene data show CDR1 as GEAIGNYY and CDR2 as EKD. The CDR3 loop spans 19 amino acids. The DNA for the CDR3 is TGTGCCTGTGACGCCACACTCAGTGGGGGATCCTCCGGGACCGATAAACTCATCTTT. It is translated as CACDATLSGGSSGTDKLIF.

Regarding this clone: This likely traces to a read error, being one base from a far larger clone. This sample also contains other DNA sequences that code for the same CDR3. This CDR3 is CACDTLLLGDTGSTDKLIF. In DNA, the CDR3 is TGTGCCTGTGACACCCTACTACTGGGGGATACGGGTTCCACCGACAAACTCATCTTT. This rearrangement joins TRDV2 to TRDJ1, with TRDD3 identical over 13 bases. TCRdb offers no J gene call, so here the DNA was matched to germline to obtain one. Germline V gene data show CDR1 as GEAIGNYY and CDR2 as EKD. The CDR3 runs to 19 residues.

A note on this clone: The protein in TCRdb stems from a much larger clone and differs at residue 14 from this DNA's translation, likely a read error; here the protein is translated from the DNA. The V gene is TRDV1, the J gene TRDJ1; maybe TRDD2 (6 bases). Since TCRdb gives no J gene, matching the DNA to germline was used here to assign it. Germline assignment: CDR1 TSWWSYY and CDR2 QGS. This CDR3 comprises 18 residues. CDR3 sequence (DNA): TGTGCTCTTGGGGAAATTCCTAACCGGGGGGCCTACACCGGTAAACTCATCTTT. Amino acids: CALGEIPNRGAYTGKLIF.

This clone was counted at least ten times. This sequence is one base from a far larger clone and is likely a read error. Other DNA sequences within the sample encode an identical CDR3. The chain is built from TRDV2 and TRDJ1; D is possibly TRDD3 (6 bases). The J gene, left out of TCRdb, was set here by checking the DNA against germline. Trimming left V 1 base short and J 1 base short, with 12 bases between. Germline V gene sequence: CDR1 GEAIGNYY, CDR2 EKD. The CDR3 contains 15 residues. The chain's CDR3 is CACDTQDTLTDKLIF. The CDR3 DNA reads as TGTGCCTGTGACACTCAGGATACCCTCACCGATAAACTCATCTTT.

Details on this clone: With only one base between it and a far larger clone, this is likely a read error. The same CDR3 also results from other DNA sequences found in this sample. The genes are TRDV1 and TRDJ1; the match to TRDD3 covers 8 bases. Assignment of the J gene here rests on matching the DNA to germline, because TCRdb gives none. This CDR3 has 18 amino acids. The ends lost 3 bases at V and 2 bases at J; junction bases unmatched: 14. Germline V gene data show CDR1 as TSWWSYY and CDR2 as QGS. CDR3 loop: CALGERGAGILGTDKLIF. In DNA, the CDR3 is TGTGCTCTTGGGGAGCGTGGAGCGGGGATACTGGGTACCGATAAACTCATCTTT.

This clone was counted a few times. TCRdb's entry gives the protein of a much larger clone, which mismatches this DNA's translation at residue 12, likely from a read error; the protein reported here is translated from the DNA. The chain recombines TRDV1 with TRDJ1, with D possibly matching TRDD2 (7 bases). The J gene comes from matching the DNA to germline here; TCRdb lacks it. V gave up 3 bases and J gave up 3 bases, with 20 bases separating them. The CDR3 has 17 residues. Germline lookup yields CDR1 TSWWSYY and CDR2 QGS. CDR3 amino acids: CALGEFLPGYYADKLIF. CDR3 bases: TGTGCTCTTGGGGAGTTCCTACCGGGATATTACGCCGATAAACTCATCTTT.

As to this clone: The protein TCRdb lists belongs to a much larger clone and differs from this DNA's translation at residue 5, which points to a read error; the protein shown is made from the DNA. The chain employs TRDV1 and TRDJ1, with 9 nucleotides matching TRDD3. This CDR3 is 14 amino acids long. The germline CDR1 and CDR2 sequences are TSWWSYY and QGS. Trimming took 4 bases from V and 11 from J; bases not matched to a gene: 11. The CDR3 protein is CALGGYYSGGSLIF. The CDR3 DNA follows: TGTGCTCTTGGGGGATACTACTCTGGGGGATCTCTCATCTTT.

This clone turned up a few times. Translating this DNA gives a protein that differs at residue 18 from the TCRdb one, which belongs to a much larger clone; a read error is likely, and the protein shown is this translation. V and J are TRDV2 and TRDJ1, with 8 positions matching TRDD3. As TCRdb names no J gene, one was assigned here on the basis of a DNA match to germline. Unmatched junction bases numbered 32, after V lost 3 bases and J lost 3 bases. From germline, CDR1 is GEAIGNYY and CDR2 EKD. The CDR3 spans 23 residues. DNA of the CDR3: TGTGCCTGTGACTCTGAGGGGGATAAAAGAGAGGTTTTGGGATCTAGTCGTGCCGATAAACTCATCTTT. Translating it yields CACDSEGDKREVLGSSRADKLIF.

This clone turned up a few times. The mismatch at residue 10 between this DNA's translation and the TCRdb protein of a much larger clone likely reflects a read error; the protein shown is translated from the DNA. J is TRDJ1 and V is TRDV2, with TRDD3 as a possible D gene (5 bases). Trimming cost V 0 bases and J 1 base, with 20 bases left between them. The V gene's germline CDR1 is GEAIGNYY and CDR2 EKD. The CDR3 loop spans 18 amino acids. The CDR3 coding sequence is TGTGCCTGTGACACCGTGGGGAGTAAAGCAAAGGGCACCGATAAACTCATCTTT. Protein product: CACDTVGSKAKGTDKLIF.

This clone came up many times. The chain couples TRDV2 to TRDJ3; TRDD3 aligns across 8 bases. The CDR3 loop spans 22 amino acids. Germline trimming cut 0 bases from V and 1 base from J; bases unmatched to any gene: 16. CDR1 is GEAIGNYY and CDR2 is EKD in the germline V gene. The DNA of the CDR3 is TGTGCCTGTGACACCCTCGGAGGAGGGGGGATAAATGGATCCTGGGACACCCGACAGATGTTTTTC. Translated: CACDTLGGGGINGSWDTRQMFF.

This clone was seen more than once but under ten times. The translation of this DNA and the TCRdb protein of a much larger clone differ at residue 6, probably owing to a read error; the protein shown here is translated from the DNA. The chain employs TRDV1 and TRDJ1; 7 positions match TRDD3. No J gene is reported in TCRdb; it was inferred here by comparing the DNA with germline. Per germline, CDR1 TSWWSYY and CDR2 QGS. The length of the CDR3 is 16 residues. J was trimmed by 1 base and V by 2 bases; bases with no gene match: 7. CDR3 DNA: TGTGCTCTTGGGGAAGGGGCGGATACGTGCACCGATAAACTCATCTTT. Its protein product is CALGEGADTCTDKLIF.

In the case of this clone: A far larger clone is only one base removed, so a read error is likely. In the same sample, other DNA sequences code for this CDR3. The chain combines TRDV2 with TRDJ1, with D tentatively TRDD3 (5 bases). TCRdb lists no J gene, so it was determined here by aligning the DNA to germline. The CDR3 runs to 14 residues. The germline CDR1 and CDR2 sequences are GEAIGNYY and EKD. Written as DNA, the CDR3 is TGCGCCTGTGACACGATGGGGCTAACCGATAAACTCATCTTT. Translated, it gives CACDTMGLTDKLIF.

This clone was seen at least ten times. The chain is built from TRDV2 and TRDJ1; 12 bases are a match to TRDD3. The J gene is not listed in TCRdb, so it was assigned here from a DNA match to germline. The CDR3 is made up of 19 amino acids. Germline CDR1 reads GEAIGNYY; CDR2 reads EKD. V was pared by 0 bases and J by 0 bases, with 10 bases of the junction left unmatched. As DNA, the CDR3 is TGTGCCTGTGACACCGTCTCCCTGGGGGATACGACATACACCGATAAACTCATCTTT. It yields the protein CACDTVSLGDTTYTDKLIF.

A word on this clone: It is likely a read error: a sequence one base away is far more abundant. The sample carries other DNA sequences with the same CDR3. No J gene was assigned, while the V gene was called as TRDV1; the D call in the table, TRDD3, was not verified against the DNA. CDR3 length: 12 amino acids. The germline V gene has CDR1 TSWWSYY and CDR2 QGS. The CDR3 coding sequence is TGTGCTCTCTTTGAGCTTACTGGGGGCCTCATCTTT. It encodes CALFELTGGLIF.

This clone appeared a few times. This is likely an artifact of a read error, given a far larger clone one base away. The same CDR3 is also encoded by other DNA sequences in this sample. V and J are TRDV1 and TRDJ2; D possibly corresponds to TRDD3 (6 bases). V dropped 0 bases and J dropped 4 bases, with 18 bases sitting between them. The CDR3 consists of 18 residues. CDR1 is TSWWSYY, CDR2 QGS, per germline. The CDR3 loop is CALGELRHWGVRTAQLFF. CDR3 DNA sequence: TGTGCTCTTGGGGAACTCAGGCATTGGGGGGTAAGGACAGCACAACTCTTCTTT.

This clone was seen many times. TCRdb's protein, taken from a much larger clone, differs from this DNA's translation at residue 5, likely owing to a read error; the protein displayed comes from the DNA. The J gene is TRDJ1, the V gene TRDV2, with 8 bases lining up with TRDD3. Germline lookup yields CDR1 GEAIGNYY and CDR2 EKD. The CDR3 covers 20 residues. Losses at the gene ends were 3 bases for V and 1 base for J; bases not matched to a gene: 21. In nucleotides, the CDR3 is TGTGCCTGTGACGCCGGAGTGGCGGGATACGGAATTGGCTTCACCGATAAACTCATCTTT. It yields the protein CACDAGVAGYGIGFTDKLIF.

This clone was counted ten times or more. TCRdb's protein, taken from a much larger clone, differs from this DNA's translation at residue 8, likely owing to a read error; the protein displayed comes from the DNA. The chain joins TRDV1 to TRDJ1; D gene uncertain. Germline V gene sequence: CDR1 TSWWSYY, CDR2 QGS. V was clipped by 1 base and J by 10 bases, with 10 bases between them. The CDR3 totals 12 residues. CDR3: CALGEPPWTLIF. In DNA, the CDR3 is TGTGCTCTTGGGGAACCCCCTTGGACACTCATCTTT.

This clone was seen a handful of times. A read error likely explains why the TCRdb protein, taken from a much larger clone, differs from this DNA's translation at residue 6; the protein shown is translated from the DNA. This chain joins TRDV1 and TRDJ1; a possible D gene is TRDD2 (8 bases). TCRdb lists no J gene, so it was determined here by aligning the DNA to germline. V was pared by 3 bases and J by 0 bases, with 32 bases between. In germline, CDR1 is TSWWSYY, CDR2 QGS. The CDR3 runs to 22 residues. The CDR3 loop is CALGEGTSYLSWGLRYTDKLIF. The CDR3 region has the DNA TGTGCTCTTGGGGAGGGGACTTCCTACCTGAGCTGGGGGCTTCGGTACACCGATAAACTCATCTTT.

To note about this clone: One base separates it from a far larger clone, so it is likely a read error. The J gene went uncalled, whereas the V gene is TRDV2; TRDD3, the table's D call, was not compared with the DNA. The CDR3 loop spans 35 amino acids. CDR1 and CDR2 (germline): GEAIGNYY, EKD. The CDR3 protein is CACDPPRLCHGKEYTLARILGIQSISSWDTRQMFF. DNA for the CDR3: TGTGCCTGTGACCCCCCGCGGTTGTGCCACGGCAAAGAATACACCTTGGCCAGGATTCTGGGGATTCAATCCATTAGCTCCTGGGACACCCGACAGATGTTCTTC.